A single sample gave rise to the 25 T cell receptor beta chains below, sequenced in a study of post-analysis software for immune sequencing data. Sequencing libraries made from TCR beta cDNA carried unique molecular identifiers. TCRdb ran MiXCR on the PCR reads and lists one entry per CDR3 protein. The data contain hundreds of thousands of distinct CDR3 sequences, 25% to 30% of them singletons. Study-wide results and limits: About five TRBV segments were more frequent in patients than controls; TRBV5-6, TRBV5-1 and TRBV20-1 belonged to this group.

What these receptors recognize is not known. The sample consisted of blood. The source is a girl aged 5 to 17 with multiple sclerosis.

CDR3 nucleotides: TGTGCCAGCAGTGAGCGGGTTCAGGCCCGGGGCACCTTC. Translation gives CASSERVQARGTF. V and J are TRBV2 and TRBJ1-2; D not resolved. Trimming cost V 3 bases and J 13 bases, with 18 bases left between them. The CDR3 extends over 13 amino acids. Germline V gene sequence: CDR1 SNHLY, CDR2 FYNNEI.

This chain connects TRBV15 to TRBJ1-4; D not certain. The ends were cut back, 0 bases at V and 0 bases at J, with 11 bases in the middle. This CDR3 has 17 amino acids. The germline gives CDR1 LNHNV, CDR2 YYDKDF (reference sequence). The CDR3 sequence is CATSREGASATNEKLFF. Written as DNA, the CDR3 is TGTGCCACCAGCAGAGAGGGTGCAAGCGCAACTAATGAAAAACTGTTTTTT.

Of note for this clonotype: Given a much more abundant clone one base away, this may be a read error. V and J are TRBV20-1 and TRBJ2-1, with 12 positions matching TRBD2. The CDR3 runs to 13 residues. J lost 9 bases, V lost 6 bases, and 6 bases had no gene match. In germline, CDR1 is DFQATT, CDR2 SNEGSKA (reference sequence). The CDR3 DNA sequence: TGCAGTGCCACTAGCGGGGGGCTCTTTGAGCAGTTCTTC. Amino acid sequence: CSATSGGLFEQFF.

The chain is built from TRBV5-1 and TRBJ2-1, with 7 bases lining up with TRBD1. The CDR3 sequence is 17 residues long. Germline loops: CDR1 SGHRS, CDR2 YFSETQ. Trimming took 4 bases from V and 3 from J; bases not matched to a gene: 13. The CDR3 loop reads CASSLPKTGYRYNEQFF. The CDR3 DNA reads TGCGCCAGCAGCCTTCCTAAGACAGGGTATCGCTACAATGAGCAGTTCTTC.

This chain connects TRBV28 to TRBJ2-1; 7 positions agree with TRBD1. Per germline, CDR1 MDHEN and CDR2 SYDVKM. The J segment lost 9 bases and the V segment lost 7 bases, leaving 12 bases of the junction unmatched. This CDR3 is built from 14 residues. This CDR3 reads CASTDRWAFGEQFF. CDR3 bases: TGTGCCAGCACGGACAGGTGGGCGTTTGGTGAGCAGTTCTTC.

This clonotype has a count of ten or more. The chain couples TRBV5-1 to TRBJ2-5; D possibly corresponds to TRBD2 (6 bases). CDR1 and CDR2 from the germline V gene are SGHRS and YFSETQ. Between the trimmed V and J ends, which lost 4 bases and 2 bases, there was a span of 15 bases. The CDR3 length is 15 residues. Here the CDR3 reads CASSPGLTTQETQYF. DNA for the CDR3: TGCGCCAGCAGCCCGGGACTGACGACACAAGAGACCCAGTACTTC. Together with reference TRBV5-1 and TRBJ2-5, the CDR3 gives the full variable domain: KAGVTQTPRYLIKTRGQQVTLSCSPISGHRSVSWYQQTPGQGLQFLFEYFSETQRNKGNFPGRFSGRQFSNSRSEMNVSTLELGDSALYLCASSPGLTTQETQYFGPGTRLLVL.

This rearrangement joins TRBV7-2 to TRBJ2-3; TRBD2 aligns across 10 bases. Germline CDR1 reads SGHTA; CDR2 reads FQGNSA. Unmatched junction bases numbered 10, after V lost 2 bases and J lost 2 bases. This CDR3 spans 18 amino acids. The CDR3 spells CASSLSLAGGAYTDTQYF. The CDR3 nucleotides read TGTGCCAGCAGCTTATCTTTAGCGGGAGGTGCCTACACAGATACGCAGTATTTT. The whole variable domain, remainder taken from reference TRBV7-2 and TRBJ2-3, is GAGVSQSPSNKVTEKGKDVELRCDPISGHTALYWYRQSLGQGLEFLIYFQGNSAPDKSGLPSDRFSAERTGGSVSTLTIQRTQQEDSAVYLCASSLSLAGGAYTDTQYFGPGTRLTVL.

This clonotype appeared a few times. The J gene is TRBJ2-7, the V gene TRBV4-3; a weak D match, TRBD1 (6 bases). The ends were cut back, 0 bases at V and 4 bases at J, with 16 bases in the middle. The germline V gene encodes CDR1 LGHNA and CDR2 YSLEER. There are 16 residues in the CDR3. The CDR3 protein is CASSQEVVGTTYEQYF. DNA for the CDR3: TGCGCCAGCAGCCAAGAGGTAGTAGGGACAACTTACGAGCAGTACTTC.

This clonotype was observed a handful of times. V gene TRBV5-6 combines with J gene TRBJ2-7, with D possibly being TRBD1 (5 bases). CDR1 is SGHDT, CDR2 YYEEEE, per germline. The V and J ends lost 2 bases and 5 bases respectively, with 14 bases between them. The CDR3 is 14 amino acids. DNA of the CDR3: TGTGCCAGCAGCTTCCTAGGGGCGTCCCACGAGCAGTACTTC. This gives the protein CASSFLGASHEQYF.

This clonotype occurred a few times. The CDR3 nucleotides read TGTGCCAGCTCACCGATTCCGGAAGAGACCCAGTACTTC. Translated, it gives CASSPIPEETQYF. J is TRBJ2-5 and V is TRBV18; D unclear. Germline V CDR1 and CDR2: KGHSH, LQKENI. The V gene lost 3 bases and the J gene lost 3 bases, with 8 bases spanning the gap. The length of the CDR3 is 13 residues.

A few counts support this clonotype. V usage is TRBV6-6 and J usage is TRBJ1-2; D perhaps matches TRBD1 (5 bases). Deletions cut 8 bases from V and 4 bases from J, with 14 bases between. This CDR3 comprises 13 residues. Germline CDR1 is MNHNY and CDR2 is SVGAGI (reference sequence). The CDR3 region has the DNA TGTGCCAGCTCCCTCAGGGAGTCCTATGGCTACACCTTC. Translating gives CASSLRESYGYTF.

This rearrangement joins TRBV24-1 to TRBJ1-1; 7 nucleotides line up with TRBD1. V lost 5 bases and J lost 0; bases outside the gene matches: 5. Germline V lookup: CDR1 KGHDR, CDR2 SFDVKD. There are 15 residues in the CDR3. The DNA of the CDR3 is TGTGCCACCAGTGGGACAGGCAAAATGAACACTGAAGCTTTCTTT. It encodes CATSGTGKMNTEAFF.

This rearrangement joins TRBV18 to TRBJ1-1, with TRBD1 matching 7 bases. The CDR3 has 16 residues. V lost 6 bases, J lost 0 bases, and 10 bases stayed unmatched. Germline assignment: CDR1 KGHSH and CDR2 LQKENI. The CDR3 spells CASSYEGAEVNTEAFF. CDR3 nucleotides: TGTGCCAGCTCCTACGAGGGGGCGGAGGTGAACACTGAAGCTTTCTTT.

This clonotype was observed a handful of times. The chain joins TRBV18 to TRBJ1-1; D gene uncertain. The CDR3 totals 13 residues. Trimming pared 6 bases from V and 5 bases from J, leaving 13 bases between. The germline V gene encodes CDR1 KGHSH and CDR2 LQKENI. CDR3 region: CASSYGVGTEAFF. CDR3 DNA: TGTGCCAGCTCCTATGGGGTCGGGACTGAAGCTTTCTTT. Drawing the rest from reference TRBV18 and TRBJ1-1, the complete variable domain is NAGVMQNPRHLVRRRGQEARLRCSPMKGHSHVYWYRQLPEEGLKFMVYLQKENIIDESGMPKERFSAEFPKEGPSILRIQQVVRGDSAAYFCASSYGVGTEAFFGQGTRLTVV.

CDR3 protein: CSAKTATQAKNIQYF. DNA for the CDR3: TGCAGTGCTAAGACAGCCACCCAAGCCAAAAACATTCAGTACTTC. The V gene is TRBV20-1, the J gene TRBJ2-4; perhaps TRBD1 as D (5 bases). The length of the CDR3 is 15 residues. V lost 4 bases, J lost 0 bases, and 13 bases lay in between. The germline CDR1 and CDR2 sequences are DFQATT and SNEGSKA (reference sequence).

The V and J genes are TRBV28 and TRBJ2-3, with D tentatively TRBD1 or TRBD2 (6 bases each). Germline V gene lookup returns CDR1 MDHEN and CDR2 SYDVKM. The length of the CDR3 is 16 residues. The ends were cut back, 5 bases at V and 4 bases at J, with 19 bases in the middle. The CDR3 is CASSPSGGLKADTQYF. The CDR3 coding sequence is TGTGCCAGCAGTCCATCCGGGGGCCTTAAGGCAGATACGCAGTATTTT. Combining the CDR3 with reference TRBV28 and TRBJ2-3 gives the whole variable domain DVKVTQSSRYLVKRTGEKVFLECVQDMDHENMFWYRQDPGLGLRLIYFSYDVKMKEKGDIPEGYSVSREKKERFSLILESASTNQTSMYLCASSPSGGLKADTQYFGPGTRLTVL.

In its sample, this clonotype was seen a few times. V and J are TRBV6-5 and TRBJ2-5; D remains unclear. V was pared by 6 bases and J by 11 bases, with 22 bases between. The V gene's germline CDR1 is MNHEY and CDR2 SVGAGI. CDR3 size: 14 residues. CDR3 bases: TGTGCCAGCAGGCCCAATTCCAGTCCCGGAGAGCAGTACTTC. Translation gives CASRPNSSPGEQYF.

This clonotype was counted a few times. This chain uses TRBV6-5 with TRBJ1-4; the D is unclear. The CDR3 runs to 14 residues. Trimming shortened V by 8 bases and J by 5 bases, and 15 bases separated the two germline ends. Germline V lookup: CDR1 MNHEY, CDR2 SVGAGI. CDR3 region: CASGLRTPNEKLFF. The CDR3 nucleotides are TGTGCCAGCGGCCTAAGAACTCCCAATGAAAAACTGTTTTTT.

This clonotype was counted at least ten times. V usage is TRBV4-1 and J usage is TRBJ2-7; 7 nucleotides align to TRBD1. V dropped 0 bases and J dropped 2; count of bases not matched to a gene: 7. This CDR3 contains 16 residues. The germline V gene encodes CDR1 MGHRA and CDR2 YSYEKL. CDR3 residues: CASSQEGQQETYEQYF. CDR3 bases: TGCGCCAGCAGCCAAGAGGGACAGCAAGAGACCTACGAGCAGTACTTC.

A few counts support this clonotype. This chain joins TRBV18 and TRBJ2-5; no definite D call. In germline, CDR1 is KGHSH, CDR2 LQKENI. V was clipped by 1 base and J by 2 bases, with 8 bases between them. This CDR3 is built from 14 residues. In DNA, the CDR3 is TGTGCCAGCTCACCACAGGACCAGCAAGAGACCCAGTACTTC. Its translation is CASSPQDQQETQYF. Together with reference TRBV18 and TRBJ2-5, the CDR3 gives the full variable domain: NAGVMQNPRHLVRRRGQEARLRCSPMKGHSHVYWYRQLPEEGLKFMVYLQKENIIDESGMPKERFSAEFPKEGPSILRIQQVVRGDSAAYFCASSPQDQQETQYFGPGTRLLVL.

This clonotype was recorded once. The chain links TRBV10-3 to TRBJ2-2; 8 bases fit TRBD2. Germline V gene lookup returns CDR1 ENHRY and CDR2 SYGVKD. CDR3 size: 14 residues. The junction had 1 base not matched to a gene; V was cut back by 6 bases and J by 1 base. For the CDR3, the DNA is TGTGCCATCAGGGGACTAGAGAACACCGGGGAGCTGTTTTTT. Its protein product is CAIRGLENTGELFF.

This clonotype showed up just a few times. The rearrangement links TRBV6-5 to TRBJ1-2; D not certain. The V end lost 6 bases, the J end lost 4 bases, and 15 bases lay between the germline ends. Germline assignment: CDR1 MNHEY and CDR2 SVGAGI. CDR3 length equals 14 residues. This chain's CDR3 is CASRSIGPGYGYTF. The CDR3 DNA follows: TGTGCCAGCAGATCTATTGGGCCTGGCTATGGCTACACCTTC.

This clonotype was seen only a few times. This chain links TRBV9 with TRBJ2-6, with 8 positions matching TRBD1. From germline, CDR1 is SGDLS and CDR2 YYNGEE. V dropped 8 bases and J dropped 2; count of bases not matched to a gene: 9. The CDR3 consists of 16 residues. The CDR3 region is CARRQGPHPGANVLTF. In nucleotides, the CDR3 is TGTGCCAGAAGACAGGGGCCACACCCTGGGGCCAACGTCCTGACTTTC. Full variable domain (remainder filled in from reference TRBV9 and TRBJ2-6): DSGVTQTPKHLITATGQRVTLRCSPRSGDLSVYWYQQSLDQGLQFLIQYYNGEERAKGNILERFSAQQFPDLHSELNLSSLELGDSALYFCARRQGPHPGANVLTFGAGSRLTVL.

The chain is built from TRBV25-1 and TRBJ2-6, with 7 bases identical to TRBD1. This CDR3 region has 16 residues. Trimming at V came to 4 bases and at J to 1 base, leaving 4 bases not matched to a gene. The germline V gene has CDR1 MGHDK and CDR2 SYGVNS. CDR3 amino acids: CASSGAQGSGANVLTF. DNA of the CDR3: TGTGCCAGCAGTGGCGCACAGGGGTCTGGGGCCAACGTCCTGACTTTC.

This clonotype was seen a handful of times. The chain couples TRBV28 to TRBJ2-1; D is perhaps TRBD1 or TRBD2 (5 bases each). Germline CDR1 is MDHEN and CDR2 is SYDVKM. V shed 5 bases and J shed 7 bases, with 21 bases lying between them. There are 16 residues in the CDR3. This chain's CDR3 is CASSLHGPGLVNEQFF. The DNA for the CDR3 is TGTGCCAGCAGTCTCCATGGTCCGGGGCTAGTTAATGAGCAGTTCTTC.